A selection of T cell receptor beta chains follows, all from one sample in a study of cytomegalovirus exposure and HLA in healthy donors. Sequenced by immunoSEQ multiplex PCR; TCRdb stores in-frame clones only, minus some. This sample has about 180,000 clones, with approximately 80% found just once. The sample taken for sequencing was PBMCs. Every receptor here comes from a girl under 18 in good health and CMV-seropositive. Both conserved end residues are part of each CDR3. A D gene is named only where the DNA matches it firmly. Size is stated for part of the rows, as once, few or many counts, or as a class when the clone is expanded.

>TRBV14|TRBJ2-5|TRBD2|.
TGTGCCAGCAGCCAAGCGGTAGCGGGGTCGTACCAAGAGACCCAGTACTTC
CASSQAVAGSYQETQYF
>TRBV6-5|TRBJ1-4|.|.
TGTGCCAGCAGCAGGGGTGGGGAAAAACTGTTTTTT
CASSRGGEKLFF
>TRBV5-1|TRBJ1-1|.|.
TGCGCCAGCAGCCTCCTATCGGGGAACACTGAAGCTTTCTTT
CASSLLSGNTEAFF
>TRBV2|TRBJ2-2|.|.
TGTGCCAGCAGTGGGGACTTAGCTGTAATAGACTCTCTGTTTTTT
CASSGDLAVIDSLFF
>TRBV2|TRBJ2-7|TRBD2|.
TGTGCCAGCAGTGCCTTAGCGGGAGGGACTTACGAGCAGTACTTC
CASSALAGGTYEQYF
>TRBV7-2|TRBJ2-3|.|.
TGTGCCAGCAGCCTAAGAGAGAACTTCTACTCAGATACGCAGTATTTT
CASSLRENFYSDTQYF
>TRBV27|TRBJ2-7|.|few
TGTGCCAGCAGTTTAAGGGGTCGGGTCGAGCAGTACTTC
CASSLRGRVEQYF
>TRBV10-1|TRBJ2-3|.|.
TGCGCCAGCAGTGAACAGGTTTTGGGGGATACGCAGTATTTT
CASSEQVLGDTQYF
>TRBV13|TRBJ1-1|TRBD1|.
TGTGCCAGCAGCCGGGACAGACAGGGGGTCCAGTACACTGAAGCTTTCTTT
CASSRDRQGVQYTEAFF
>TRBV6-5|TRBJ2-1|TRBD2|.
TGTGCCAGCAGTTACAGCGGGACCAGCTACAATGAGCAGTTCTTC
CASSYSGTSYNEQFF
>TRBV5-1|TRBJ1-4|.|.
TGCGCCAGCAGCTTGAACGGTTACGCAACTAATGAAAAACTGTTTTTT
CASSLNGYATNEKLFF
>TRBV5-6|TRBJ2-1|.|.
TGTGCCAGCAGCTTTTTTGAGTCTCGAGGCTACAATGAGCAGTTCTTC
CASSFFESRGYNEQFF
>TRBV19|TRBJ2-6|.|.
TGTGCCAGTAGTCCCTCGAGACGACTGGGGGCCAACGTCCTGACTTTC
CASSPSRRLGANVLTF
>TRBV7-2|TRBJ2-5|.|few
TGTGCCAGCAGCTTAGGGGTGAGGGAGACCCAGTACTTC
CASSLGVRETQYF
>TRBV4-1|TRBJ2-7|.|.
TGCGCCAGCAGCCAAGCGGTTGGAGCCTACGAGCAGTACTTC
CASSQAVGAYEQYF
>TRBV10-3|TRBJ2-3|.|.
TGTGCCATCAGTGAGTCGGGAGGTAAGGACTCCCGGACAGATACGCAGTATTTT
CAISESGGKDSRTDTQYF
>TRBV5-6|TRBJ1-5|.|.
TGTGCCAGCAGCTTGGGGAACAGGATTCAGCCCCAGCATTTT
CASSLGNRIQPQHF
>TRBV29-1|TRBJ2-7|.|.
TGCAGCTTACCCCTCGGGAGTCTGTACGAGCAGTACTTC
CSLPLGSLYEQYF
>TRBV2|TRBJ1-3|.|.
TGTGCCAGCAGCCCAGGGAAGGGAAACACCATATATTTT
CASSPGKGNTIYF
>TRBV29-1|TRBJ2-7|.|.
TGCAGCGTTGTGCAGGGTGTAGCCTATGAGCAGTACTTC
CSVVQGVAYEQYF
>TRBV7-3|TRBJ2-1|TRBD2|.
TGTGCCAGCAGCAAGAAAACCGGGACTAGCGGAAACAATGAGCAGTTCTTC
CASSKKTGTSGNNEQFF
>TRBV10-3|TRBJ2-7|TRBD2|.
TGTGCCATCTCAGAACAACTAGCGGGAGACGAGCAGTACTTC
CAISEQLAGDEQYF
>TRBV15|TRBJ2-6|TRBD1|.
TGTGCCACCAGCAGAGGACAGGGGACTGGGGCCAACGTCCTGACTTTC
CATSRGQGTGANVLTF
>TRBV11-2|TRBJ2-7|TRBD2|.
TGTGCCAGCAGCTGGTCTCTAGCGGGAGGCCGCGACGAGCAGTACTTC
CASSWSLAGGRDEQYF
>TRBV5-1|TRBJ2-1|TRBD2|.
TGCGCCAGCAGCTTTGGAAGCGGGATAGGATACAATGAGCAGTTCTTC
CASSFGSGIGYNEQFF
>TRBV4-3|TRBJ1-1|.|.
TGCGCCAGCAGCCAGGCAAACAGGAGAGAGGCTTTCTTT
CASSQANRREAFF
>TRBV11-2|TRBJ2-1|.|.
TGTGCCAGCAGCTTATTCCGGGGTGAGCAGTTCTTC
CASSLFRGEQFF
>TRBV5-6|TRBJ1-5|TRBD1|.
TGTGCCAGCAGCTTGGGACAGGGGATTAACCAGCCCCAGCATTTT
CASSLGQGINQPQHF
>TRBV6-5|TRBJ1-5|.|few
TGTGCCAGCAGTTACGGAGGCAGCAATCAGCCCCAGCATTTT
CASSYGGSNQPQHF
>TRBV7-2|TRBJ1-1|.|.
TGTGCCAGCAGCCCATCGGGGGGCGCGCCCACTGAAGCTTTCTTT
CASSPSGGAPTEAFF
>TRBV6-6|TRBJ2-4|.|once
TGTGCCAGCAGTTACTTGCCGGACCTCAGGGAATTC
CASSYLPDLREF
>TRBV6-1|TRBJ1-2|TRBD1|.
TGTGCCAGCAGCGAAGACAGGGTCGGTGGCTACACCTTC
CASSEDRVGGYTF
>TRBV19|TRBJ2-7|TRBD1|.
TGTGCCAGTAGTCCGGGACAGGGAACCTACGAGCAGTACTTC
CASSPGQGTYEQYF
>TRBV11-1|TRBJ2-5|TRBD2|.
TGTGCCAGCAGCTTAGTGGGAGGGTTGGGACAAGAGACCCAGTACTTC
CASSLVGGLGQETQYF
>TRBV30|TRBJ2-7|TRBD2|.
TGTGCCTGGAGCGCCAGGGTGGGACTACCCACCTACGAGCAGTACTTC
CAWSARVGLPTYEQYF
>TRBV11-1|TRBJ2-7|TRBD1|.
TGTGCCAGCAGTCAATCCGACAGGGGTGGTCTCTACGAGCAGTACTTC
CASSQSDRGGLYEQYF
>TRBV6-5|TRBJ1-2|.|.
TGTGCCAGCAGTTACTCTCAGGGCTACTATGGCTACACCTTC
CASSYSQGYYGYTF
>TRBV6-1|TRBJ2-7|TRBD1|.
TGTGCCAGCAGCCGGGACAGGACCTACGAGCAGTACTTC
CASSRDRTYEQYF
>TRBV7-9|TRBJ2-3|.|once
TGTGCCAGCAGGGCGGCTAGCACAGATACGCAGTATTTT
CASRAASTDTQYF
>TRBV10-2|TRBJ1-6|.|.
TGCGCCAGCAGTGTAGGAGGGAATTCACCCCTCCACTTT
CASSVGGNSPLHF
>TRBV5-1|TRBJ1-2|.|.
TGCGCCAGCAGCTTGGCCCAGAAGGGAGATGGCTACACCTTC
CASSLAQKGDGYTF
>TRBV11-2|TRBJ2-1|TRBD2|few
TGTGCCAGCAGCTTAGTCCGGCAGGGAGTAACTAGCGGGGCTATTGAGCAGTTCTTC
CASSLVRQGVTSGAIEQFF
>TRBV25-1|TRBJ1-6|.|.
TGTGCCAGCAGTGAACCCGGGGCAGGGGTTATATTCCCCCTCCACTTT
CASSEPGAGVIFPLHF
>TRBV27|TRBJ1-2|.|.
TGTGCCAGCAGCCTCACAACAGGGTTGGGCTACACCTTC
CASSLTTGLGYTF
>TRBV27|TRBJ1-1|.|.
TGTGCCAGCAGTTGGGGGGGGACGAACACTGAAGCTTTCTTT
CASSWGGTNTEAFF
>TRBV15|TRBJ1-1|TRBD1|.
TGTGCCACCAGCAGAGGGGGACAGCTGAACACTGAAGCTTTCTTT
CATSRGGQLNTEAFF
>TRBV7-9|TRBJ2-1|.|.
TGTGCCAGCAGCTTAGACGGGAGATTGAATGAGCAGTTCTTC
CASSLDGRLNEQFF
>TRBV6-5|TRBJ1-2|.|.
TGTGCCAGTAGCGGGGGCCTCTACCCCTATGGCTACACCTTC
CASSGGLYPYGYTF
>TRBV10-3|TRBJ1-2|.|.
TGTGCCATCAGTGCAGGAGGCACTAACTATGGCTACACCTTC
CAISAGGTNYGYTF
>TRBV4-3|TRBJ2-7|.|.
TGCGCCAGCAGCCAACAACTCCAGGCACATAGGCCCTACGAGCAGTACTTC
CASSQQLQAHRPYEQYF
>TRBV5-6|TRBJ2-1|TRBD2|once
TGTGCCAGCAGCTTGGCCCGGACTAGCGGGAGATACAATGAGCAGTTCTTC
CASSLARTSGRYNEQFF
>TRBV30|TRBJ2-1|.|.
TGTGCCTGGAGCGCAAACAGAGACCTGTACAATGAGCAGTTCTTC
CAWSANRDLYNEQFF
>TRBV6-6|TRBJ2-7|TRBD2|.
TGTGCCAGCAGGAGGAATAGCGGGAGTAAGTCCGAGCAGTACTTC
CASRRNSGSKSEQYF
>TRBV29-1|TRBJ1-5|.|once
TGCAGCGTTGGAGTGGGCTCGGCGGGAGGTGGCAATCAGCCCCAGCATTTT
CSVGVGSAGGGNQPQHF
>TRBV5-1|TRBJ2-5|TRBD2|.
TGCGCCAGCAGCTTTAGCGGGAGCTCGGGGGAGACCCAGTACTTC
CASSFSGSSGETQYF